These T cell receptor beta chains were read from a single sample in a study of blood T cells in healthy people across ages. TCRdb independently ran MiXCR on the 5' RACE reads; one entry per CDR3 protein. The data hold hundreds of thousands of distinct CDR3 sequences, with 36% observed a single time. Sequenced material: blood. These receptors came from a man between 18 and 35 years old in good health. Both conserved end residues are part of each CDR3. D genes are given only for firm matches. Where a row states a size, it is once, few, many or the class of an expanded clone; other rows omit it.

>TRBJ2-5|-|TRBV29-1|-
CSVVPLPDNEQYF
TGCAGCGTTGTTCCCCTTCCCGACAATGAGCAGTACTTC
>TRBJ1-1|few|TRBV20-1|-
CSASGGEPNTEAFF
TGCAGTGCTAGTGGGGGGGAGCCCAACACTGAAGCTTTCTTT
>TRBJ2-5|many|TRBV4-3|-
CASSQERIELTETQYF
TGCGCCAGCAGCCAAGAAAGGATTGAGCTCACGGAGACCCAGTACTTC
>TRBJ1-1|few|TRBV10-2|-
CASSPGIQNTEAFF
TGCGCCAGCAGTCCAGGGATTCAGAACACTGAAGCTTTCTTT
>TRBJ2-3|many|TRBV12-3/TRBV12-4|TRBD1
CASSSERGQGADTQYF
TGTGCCAGCAGCTCCGAACGAGGACAGGGGGCAGATACGCAGTATTTT
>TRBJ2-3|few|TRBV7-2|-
CASSPGQSGGSDTQYF
TGTGCCAGCAGCCCCGGGCAAAGCGGCGGATCAGATACGCAGTATTTT
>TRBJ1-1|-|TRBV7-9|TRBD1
CASSLGTGGVSTEAFF
TGTGCCAGCAGCCTCGGGACAGGGGGCGTATCCACTGAAGCTTTCTTT
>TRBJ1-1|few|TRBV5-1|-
CASSEQGGTEAFF
TGCGCCAGCAGCGAACAGGGTGGGACTGAAGCTTTCTTT
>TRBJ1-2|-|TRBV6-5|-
CASRVGNNIGYTF
TGTGCCAGCAGGGTGGGAAATAATATTGGCTACACCTTC
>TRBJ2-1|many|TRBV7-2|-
CASSLSPSYNEQFF
TGTGCCAGCAGCTTAAGTCCCTCCTACAATGAGCAGTTCTTC
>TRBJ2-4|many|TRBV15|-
CATSRDGARVARSKNIQYF
TGTGCCACCAGCAGAGACGGGGCCAGGGTAGCGCGATCCAAAAACATTCAGTACTTC
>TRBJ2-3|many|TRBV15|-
CATSRASGTGSDTQYF
TGTGCCACCAGCAGAGCTAGCGGGACAGGGTCAGATACGCAGTATTTT
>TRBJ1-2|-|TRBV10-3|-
CAISELNGGGYGYTF
TGTGCCATCAGTGAGTTAAACGGAGGAGGGTATGGCTACACCTTC
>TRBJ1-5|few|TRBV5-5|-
CASSFPGSGQPQHF
TGTGCCAGCAGCTTTCCAGGTTCGGGACAGCCCCAGCATTTT
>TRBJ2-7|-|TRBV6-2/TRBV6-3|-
CASSEPGLPGGQYF
TGTGCCAGCAGTGAGCCGGGACTCCCTGGGGGCCAGTACTTC
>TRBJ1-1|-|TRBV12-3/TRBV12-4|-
CASSLQGREAFF
TGTGCCAGCAGTTTACAAGGGCGGGAGGCTTTCTTT
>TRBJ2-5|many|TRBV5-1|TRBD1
CASSLGDRPQETQYF
TGCGCCAGCAGCTTGGGGGACAGGCCCCAAGAGACCCAGTACTTC
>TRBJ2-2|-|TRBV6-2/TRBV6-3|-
CASSYVQGGRTGELFF
TGTGCCAGCAGTTACGTCCAGGGCGGACGCACCGGGGAGCTGTTTTTT
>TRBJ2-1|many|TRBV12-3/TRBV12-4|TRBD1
CASSTGTANNEQFF
TGTGCCAGCAGTACCGGGACAGCCAACAATGAGCAGTTCTTC
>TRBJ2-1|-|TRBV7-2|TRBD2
CASSSPGLAGGSSYNEQFF
TGTGCCAGCAGCTCACCGGGACTAGCGGGGGGTAGCTCCTACAATGAGCAGTTCTTC
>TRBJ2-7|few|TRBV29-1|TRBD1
CSVEDRDNEQYF
TGCAGCGTCGAAGACAGGGACAATGAGCAGTACTTC
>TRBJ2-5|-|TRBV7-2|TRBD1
CASSSQQGAEQETQYF
TGTGCCAGCAGCTCACAACAGGGGGCAGAGCAAGAGACCCAGTACTTC
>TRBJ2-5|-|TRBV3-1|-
CASSQGTWEETQYF
TGTGCCAGCAGCCAAGGGACTTGGGAAGAGACCCAGTACTTC
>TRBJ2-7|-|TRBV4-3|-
CASSQEVATYNEQYF
TGCGCCAGCAGCCAAGAAGTGGCCACCTACAATGAGCAGTACTTC
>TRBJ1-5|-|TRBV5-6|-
CASSRRLTPGSQPQHF
TGTGCCAGCAGCAGGCGTTTAACCCCCGGTTCTCAGCCCCAGCATTTT
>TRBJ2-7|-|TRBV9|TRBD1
CVSSVGTGIRKGYNEQYF
TGTGTCAGCAGCGTAGGGACAGGGATTAGGAAGGGGTACAATGAGCAGTACTTC
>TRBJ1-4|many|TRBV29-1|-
CSVRRTENEKLFF
TGCAGCGTTAGACGGACGGAAAATGAAAAACTGTTTTTT
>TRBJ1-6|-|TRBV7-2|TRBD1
CASSLAEVGQGYNSPLHF
TGTGCCAGCAGCTTAGCGGAGGTGGGACAGGGCTATAATTCACCCCTCCACTTT
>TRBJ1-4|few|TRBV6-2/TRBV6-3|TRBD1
CASSETGQGIVGVEKLFF
TGTGCCAGCAGCGAAACTGGACAGGGGATTGTTGGCGTGGAAAAACTGTTTTTT
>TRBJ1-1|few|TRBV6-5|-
CASSSLPRGIEAFF
TGTGCCAGCAGTTCCCTCCCTCGGGGAATTGAAGCTTTCTTT
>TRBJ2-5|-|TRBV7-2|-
CASSLGLGEGETQYF
TGTGCCAGCAGCTTAGGTCTGGGGGAAGGGGAGACCCAGTACTTC
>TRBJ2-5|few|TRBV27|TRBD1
CASSLTGADETQYF
TGTGCCAGCAGTTTAACAGGGGCTGACGAGACCCAGTACTTC
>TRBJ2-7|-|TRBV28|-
CASSPPLASEQYF
TGTGCCAGCAGTCCCCCTTTAGCATCTGAGCAGTACTTC
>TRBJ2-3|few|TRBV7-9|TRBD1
CAGKGAADTQYF
TGTGCCGGAAAGGGGGCTGCAGATACGCAGTATTTT
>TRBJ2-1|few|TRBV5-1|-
CASSWGLDRPYNEQFF
TGCGCCAGCAGCTGGGGGTTAGACAGGCCCTACAATGAGCAGTTCTTC
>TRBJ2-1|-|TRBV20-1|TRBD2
CSARARGGHNGQFF
TGCAGTGCTAGGGCCCGCGGGGGTCACAATGGGCAGTTCTTC
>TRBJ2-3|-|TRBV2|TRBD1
CASSSDRGLADTQYF
TGTGCCAGCAGTTCGGACAGGGGGCTCGCAGATACGCAGTATTTT
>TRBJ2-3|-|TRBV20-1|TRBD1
CSARGQGVTDTQYF
TGCAGTGCTAGAGGACAGGGGGTCACAGATACGCAGTATTTT
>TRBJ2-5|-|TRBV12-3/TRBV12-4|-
CASSGSGRAQYF
TGTGCCAGCTCAGGTTCAGGCCGGGCCCAGTACTTC
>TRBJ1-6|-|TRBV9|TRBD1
CASSVGDDRVNSPLHF
TGTGCCAGCAGCGTAGGGGATGACAGGGTTAATTCACCCCTCCACTTT
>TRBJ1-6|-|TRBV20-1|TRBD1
CSARHPNPGGGHGPSSYNSPLHF
TGCAGTGCTAGACATCCTAATCCAGGGGGGGGTCACGGACCGAGCTCCTATAATTCACCCCTCCACTTT
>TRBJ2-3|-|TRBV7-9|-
CASSRVTPSTDTQYF
TGTGCCAGCAGCCGGGTGACCCCTAGCACAGATACGCAGTATTTT
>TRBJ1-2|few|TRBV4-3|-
CASHPGTSNYGYTF
TGCGCCAGCCACCCGGGGACAAGTAACTATGGCTACACCTTC
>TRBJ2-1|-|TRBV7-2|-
CASSLAQGKYEQFF
TGTGCCAGCAGCCTAGCGCAGGGAAAATATGAGCAGTTCTTC
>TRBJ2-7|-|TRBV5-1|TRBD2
CASSLGLGLAYEQYF
TGCGCCAGCAGCTTGGGCCTGGGACTAGCCTACGAGCAGTACTTC
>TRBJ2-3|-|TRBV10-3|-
CAISDGRSTDTQYF
TGTGCCATCAGTGATGGACGATCAACAGATACGCAGTATTTT
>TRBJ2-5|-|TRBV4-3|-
CAGSQEGQQETQYF
TGCGCCGGCAGCCAAGAGGGCCAACAAGAGACCCAGTACTTC
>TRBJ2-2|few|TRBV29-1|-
CSVDVGVATGELFF
TGCAGCGTTGACGTCGGGGTAGCGACCGGGGAGCTGTTTTTT
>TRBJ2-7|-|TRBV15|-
CATSSRGGTYNEQYF
TGTGCCACCAGCTCCCGGGGCGGGACCTACAATGAGCAGTACTTC
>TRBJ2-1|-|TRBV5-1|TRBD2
CASTRGGRINEQFF
TGCGCCAGCACCCGGGGGGGTAGGATAAATGAGCAGTTCTTC